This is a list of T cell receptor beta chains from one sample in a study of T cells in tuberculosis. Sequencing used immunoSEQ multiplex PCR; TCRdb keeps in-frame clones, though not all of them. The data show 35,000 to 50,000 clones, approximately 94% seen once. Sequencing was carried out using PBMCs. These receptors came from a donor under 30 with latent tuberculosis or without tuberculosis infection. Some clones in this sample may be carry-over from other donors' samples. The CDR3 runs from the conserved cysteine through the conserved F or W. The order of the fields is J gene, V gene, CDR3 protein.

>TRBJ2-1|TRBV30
CAWSVAAASYNEQFF
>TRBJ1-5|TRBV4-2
CASSYTGHPNSNQPQHF
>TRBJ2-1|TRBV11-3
CASSFSARVNEQFF
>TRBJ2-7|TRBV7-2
CASSFDRVGYEQYF
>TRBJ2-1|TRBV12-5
CASGLVLQGSGDNEQFF
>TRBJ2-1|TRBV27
CASTRGAYNEQFF
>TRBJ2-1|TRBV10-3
CAAGDSYNEQFF
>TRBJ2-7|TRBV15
CATSRDREGEQYF
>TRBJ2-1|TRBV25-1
CASSGWTMDRIFSDEQFF
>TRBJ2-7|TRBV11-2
CASSSPVRLGVSSYEQYF
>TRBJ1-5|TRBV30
CAWSNDRGGRVQPQHF
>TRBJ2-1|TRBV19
CASSALAEPYNEQFF
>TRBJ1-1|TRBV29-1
CSVITSGTEAFF
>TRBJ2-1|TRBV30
CAWSLLAYEQFF
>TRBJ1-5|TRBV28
CASSPGQLNQPQHF
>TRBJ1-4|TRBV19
CASTTLGAREKLFF
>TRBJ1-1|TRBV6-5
CASTRGLMNTEAFF
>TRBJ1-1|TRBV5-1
CASTGAFSNTEAFF
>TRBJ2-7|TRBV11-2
CASSSSGDRTSYEQYF
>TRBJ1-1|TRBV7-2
CASSPRWANTEAFF
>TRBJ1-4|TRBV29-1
CSVKTREKLFF
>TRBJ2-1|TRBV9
CASSVGQGVHNEQFF
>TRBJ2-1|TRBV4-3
CASSQDRHGYYNEQFF
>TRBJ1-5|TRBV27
CASSLIGGDQPQHF
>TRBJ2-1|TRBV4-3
CASSPQQRLAGGRNNEQFF
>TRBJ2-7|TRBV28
CASSPPGLAHEQYF
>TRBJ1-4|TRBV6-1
CASRDSPNEKLFF
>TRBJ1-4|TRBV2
CASSEASLIGKLFF
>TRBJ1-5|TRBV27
CASSPGPRGRLLSGNQPQHF
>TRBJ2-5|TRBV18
CASSRERGPQETQYF
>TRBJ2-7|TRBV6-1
CASRKTGQYEQYF
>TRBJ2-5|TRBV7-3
CASSLDRGETQYF
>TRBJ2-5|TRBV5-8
CASSLNSRQETQYF
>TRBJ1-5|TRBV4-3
CASSQDLTGGTSQHF
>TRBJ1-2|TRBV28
CASSLVRGGDYGYTF
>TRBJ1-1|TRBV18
CASSLRTGVKAEAFF
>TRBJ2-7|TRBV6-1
CASTYDRGIYEQYF
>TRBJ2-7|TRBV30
CAWNPGHREQYF
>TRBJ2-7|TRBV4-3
CASSRVADSPYVGQYF
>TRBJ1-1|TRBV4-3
CASSQDRGNTEAFF
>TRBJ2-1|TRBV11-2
CAHGGRARDNEQFF